This T cell receptor (beta chain) comes out of a study of response to subunit inactivated influenza vaccine (dated by TCRdb to between 2018 and 2020). With respect to the entire study: The study used deep quantitative T cell receptor repertoire profiling to track responses to a trivalent subunit inactivated influenza vaccine. The full study reports these points: The authors proposed that each seasonal influenza vaccination may bring in only a limited number of new T cells.

V is pruned by 1 base and J by 5 bases, leaving 6 bases of the junction without a gene match. Reading from cysteine to phenylalanine, the CDR3 counts 16 amino acids. This entry keeps only the CDR3 DNA: 48 bases, framed from base 1. CDR1 and CDR2 (LGHNA, YNFKEQ) derive from the germline V gene. Receptor amplification or capture employed RT-PCR. TCRdb lists the instrument as Illumina HiSeq 2500. TCRdb itself trimmed the public reads at Q25 with fastp, ran MiXCR and retained productive beta chains. For every CDR3 protein sequence, its rows merge into one entry that carries the most common genes and DNA. In this sample the table shows 530,000 or so distinct CDR3 sequences, 25% of which occur a single time. The ten most abundant clones make up 1.9% of the sample. In this sample, this clonotype turned up a few times. The antigen it binds to is not known. No much larger clone exists at a distance of one base, and base qualities are not known.

The receptor comes from a man aged 50 to 60 who received an inactivated influenza vaccine. Donor details come from another sample of the same person, matched by shared clones. The sample consisted of CD4+ T cells sorted from PBMCs, taken 5 to 6 days after vaccination. The chain is encoded by TRBV4-2 joined to TRBJ2-4; 9 central nucleotides agree with TRBD2. The nucleotide sequence reads TGTGCCAGCAGCCAAGCAAGGCGGGGGGGTGAAAACATTCAGTACTTC. Protein translation: CASSQARRGGENIQYF.